In this sample, the clone carrying this TCR beta chain turned up a few times. Antigen: not known. TCRdb ran MiXCR on the 5' RACE reads and lists one entry per CDR3 protein. This repertoire shows some 760,000 distinct CDR3 sequences, approximately 18% found once; its top ten account for about an eighth. This entry belongs to a study of identical twins. Broader study findings: Zero-insertion analyses could be partly confounded by invariant MAIT and iNKT cells.

The same sample was also used in a study of T cells expressing NK-cell markers. In that study: These same clonotypes (in several donors) also led the CD3+CD56-NKG2C+ fraction.

The clonotype originates from a woman aged 18-35 years in good health. Source material: PBMCs.

The CDR3 loop reads CATLRGRTDTQYF. In DNA form, the CDR3 reads TGTGCCACCCTCCGAGGGCGCACAGATACGCAGTATTTT. The rearrangement joins TRBV2 to TRBJ2-3; D perhaps matches TRBD2 (5 bases). Germline V gene sequence: CDR1 SNHLY, CDR2 FYNNEI. The V gene lost 10 bases and the J gene lost 1 base, with 12 bases spanning the gap. The CDR3 is 13 amino acids.